This TCR beta chain was sequenced during a study of blood T cells in healthy people across ages. This clonotype came up a few times. The target antigen is unknown. This sequence may be a read error, since a much larger clone differs from it by one base. The second PCR ran about 6 to 12 cycles with a sample-barcoded 5' primer and J-beta primers. Every molecule of cDNA carried a tag from a template-switch adaptor with 12 random nucleotides. TCRdb used MiXCR to reprocess the 5' RACE reads, holding one entry per CDR3 protein. The sample lists about 930,000 distinct CDR3 sequences; approximately 32% were seen once. The CDR3 consists of 16 residues. Looked up from germline, CDR1 is MNHEY and CDR2 is SMNVEV (reference sequence). Points from the study as a whole: Roughly linearly, TCR beta diversity per million T cells fell as age increased.

The same sample was also used in a study of T cells of mothers and their children. Turning to that study: Extraction yielded RNA that went, in full, into cDNA synthesis at approximately 1.5 ug per 15 ul. Among related mother-child pairs, overlap was slightly higher than in unrelated pairs, though not significantly.

This clonotype was sampled from a woman aged 40 to 55 in good health. The sample consisted of blood. The rearrangement joins TRBV27 to TRBJ1-5, with D unresolved. CDR3 sequence reads: CASSLGGSHSNQPPHF. The CDR3 DNA reads as TGTGCCAGCAGCCTCGGCGGATCCCATAGCAATCAGCCCCCGCATTTT.